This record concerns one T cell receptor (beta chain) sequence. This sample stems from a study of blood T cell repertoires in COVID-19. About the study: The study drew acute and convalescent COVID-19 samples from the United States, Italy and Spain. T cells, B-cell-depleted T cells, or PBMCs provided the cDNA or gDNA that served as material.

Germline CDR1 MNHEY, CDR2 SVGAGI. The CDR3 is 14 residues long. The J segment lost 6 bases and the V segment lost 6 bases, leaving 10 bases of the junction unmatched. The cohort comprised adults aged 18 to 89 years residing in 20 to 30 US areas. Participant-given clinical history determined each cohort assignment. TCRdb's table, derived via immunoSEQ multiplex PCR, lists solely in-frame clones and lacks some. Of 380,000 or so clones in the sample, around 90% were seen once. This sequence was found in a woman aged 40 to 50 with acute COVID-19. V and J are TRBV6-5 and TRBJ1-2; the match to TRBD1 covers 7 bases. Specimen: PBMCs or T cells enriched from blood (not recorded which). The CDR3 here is CASSSDRVGNGYTF. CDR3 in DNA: TGTGCCAGCAGCTCTGACAGGGTAGGCAATGGCTACACCTTC.